Sequencing of this T cell receptor (beta chain) was carried out in a study of blood T cell repertoires in COVID-19. In the authors' methods: Scientists estimated how many nucleated cells there were by amplifying reference gene primers. Sequenced by immunoSEQ multiplex PCR; TCRdb stores in-frame clones only, minus some. The DNA was the basis for D and trimming; V, J and clone size are from that table. Of hundreds of thousands of clones in the sample, around 84% were seen once. Assignment of participants to cohorts was predicated upon participant-reported clinical history. The CDR3 is 18 amino acids. CDR1 SGHNT and CDR2 YYREEE come from the germline V gene (reference sequence). The junction had 14 bases not matched to a gene; V was cut back by 2 bases and J by 2 bases.

The receptor was derived from a woman aged 50 to 60 who had recovered from COVID-19. The chain carries TRBV5-4 and TRBJ2-7; 9 bases agree with TRBD2. Sequences were obtained from PBMCs or T cells enriched from blood (not recorded which). The CDR3 loop reads CASSFGVSGRTTPYEQYF. The CDR3 DNA sequence: TGTGCCAGCAGCTTCGGCGTAAGCGGGAGGACTACTCCCTACGAGCAGTACTTC.